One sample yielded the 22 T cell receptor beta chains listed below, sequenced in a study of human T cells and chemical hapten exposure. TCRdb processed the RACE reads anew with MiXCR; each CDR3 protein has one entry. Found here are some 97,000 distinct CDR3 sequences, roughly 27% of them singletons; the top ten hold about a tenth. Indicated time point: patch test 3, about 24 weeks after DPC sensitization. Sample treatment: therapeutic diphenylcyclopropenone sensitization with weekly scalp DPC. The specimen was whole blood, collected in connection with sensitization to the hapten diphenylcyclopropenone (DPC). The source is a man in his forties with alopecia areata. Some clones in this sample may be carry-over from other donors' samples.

The CDR3 region is CASSSVGIGSIYNEQFF. As DNA, the CDR3 is TGTGCCAGCAGTTCTGTTGGCATCGGATCTATTTACAATGAGCAGTTCTTC. This chain joins TRBV27 and TRBJ2-1; D remains ambiguous. V was clipped by 4 bases and J by 4 bases, with 20 bases between them. The germline V gene has CDR1 MNHEY and CDR2 SMNVEV (reference sequence). The CDR3 is 17 residues long.

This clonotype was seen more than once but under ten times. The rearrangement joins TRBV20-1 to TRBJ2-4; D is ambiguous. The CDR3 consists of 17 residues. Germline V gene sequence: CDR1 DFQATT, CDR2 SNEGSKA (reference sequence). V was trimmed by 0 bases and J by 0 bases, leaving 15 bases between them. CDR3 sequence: CSARDHQSLEAKNIQYF. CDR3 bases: TGCAGTGCTAGAGATCATCAGTCCCTCGAAGCCAAAAACATTCAGTACTTC.

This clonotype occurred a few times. The CDR3 nucleotides are TGTGCCAGCAGTCCCCTTTTGAACGTGAACACTGAAGCTTTCTTT. It codes for CASSPLLNVNTEAFF. The chain joins TRBV6-2 or TRBV6-3 to TRBJ1-1; D remains unclear. Looked up from germline, CDR1 is MNHEY and CDR2 is SVGEGT. The CDR3 consists of 15 residues. V was clipped by 5 bases and J by 0 bases, with 13 bases between them.

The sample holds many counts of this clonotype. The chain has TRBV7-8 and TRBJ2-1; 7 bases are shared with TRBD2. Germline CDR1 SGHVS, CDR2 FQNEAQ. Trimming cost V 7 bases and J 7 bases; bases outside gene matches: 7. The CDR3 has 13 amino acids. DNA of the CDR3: TGTGCCAGCAAACTTGGAGCGGGAAATGAGCAGTTCTTC. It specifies CASKLGAGNEQFF. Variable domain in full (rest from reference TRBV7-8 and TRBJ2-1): GAGVSQSPRYKVAKRGQDVALRCDPISGHVSLFWYQQALGQGPEFLTYFQNEAQLDKSGLPSDRFFAERPEGSVSTLKIQRTQQEDSAVYLCASKLGAGNEQFFGPGTRLTVL.

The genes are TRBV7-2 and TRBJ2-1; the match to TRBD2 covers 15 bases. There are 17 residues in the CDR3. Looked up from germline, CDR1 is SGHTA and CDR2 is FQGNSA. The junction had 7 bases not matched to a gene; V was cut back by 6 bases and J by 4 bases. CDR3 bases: TGTGCCAGCAGTGGACTAGCGGGAGGGGGGTCATACAATGAGCAGTTCTTC. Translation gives CASSGLAGGGSYNEQFF.

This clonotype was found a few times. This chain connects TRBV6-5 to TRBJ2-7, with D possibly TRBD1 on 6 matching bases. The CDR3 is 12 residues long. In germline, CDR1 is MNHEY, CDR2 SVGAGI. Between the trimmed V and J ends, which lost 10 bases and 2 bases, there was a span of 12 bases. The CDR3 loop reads CATKDRAYEQYF. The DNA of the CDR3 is TGTGCCACCAAGGACAGAGCCTACGAGCAGTACTTC.

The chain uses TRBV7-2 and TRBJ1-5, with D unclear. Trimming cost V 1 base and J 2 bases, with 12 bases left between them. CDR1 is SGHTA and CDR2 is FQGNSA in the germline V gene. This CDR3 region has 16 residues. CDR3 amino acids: CASSLGGGMGNQPQHF. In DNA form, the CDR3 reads TGTGCCAGCAGCTTAGGTGGCGGAATGGGCAATCAGCCCCAGCATTTT.

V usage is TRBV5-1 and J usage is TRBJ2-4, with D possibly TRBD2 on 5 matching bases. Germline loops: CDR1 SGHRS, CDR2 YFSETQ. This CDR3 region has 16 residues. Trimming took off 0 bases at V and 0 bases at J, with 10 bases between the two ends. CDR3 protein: CASSLGTPLAKNIQYF. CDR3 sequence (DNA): TGCGCCAGCAGCTTGGGGACTCCCTTAGCCAAAAACATTCAGTACTTC.

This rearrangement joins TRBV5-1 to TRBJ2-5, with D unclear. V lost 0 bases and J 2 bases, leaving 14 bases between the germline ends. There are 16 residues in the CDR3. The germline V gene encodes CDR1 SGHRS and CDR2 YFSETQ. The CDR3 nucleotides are TGCGCCAGCAGCTTGGTTGTCCCGTCGGGTCAAGAGACCCAGTACTTC. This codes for CASSLVVPSGQETQYF.

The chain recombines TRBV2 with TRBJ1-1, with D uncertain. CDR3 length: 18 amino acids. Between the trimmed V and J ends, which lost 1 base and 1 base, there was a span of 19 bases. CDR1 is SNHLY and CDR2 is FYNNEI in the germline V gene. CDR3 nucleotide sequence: TGTGCCAGCAGTGAAGAGATTATGGGTGGTTTCAGGAACACTGAAGCTTTCTTT. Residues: CASSEEIMGGFRNTEAFF. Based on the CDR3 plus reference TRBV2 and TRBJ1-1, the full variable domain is EPEVTQTPSHQVTQMGQEVILRCVPISNHLYFYWYRQILGQKVEFLVSFYNNEISEKSEIFDDQFSVERPDGSNFTLKIRSTKLEDSAMYFCASSEEIMGGFRNTEAFFGQGTRLTVV.

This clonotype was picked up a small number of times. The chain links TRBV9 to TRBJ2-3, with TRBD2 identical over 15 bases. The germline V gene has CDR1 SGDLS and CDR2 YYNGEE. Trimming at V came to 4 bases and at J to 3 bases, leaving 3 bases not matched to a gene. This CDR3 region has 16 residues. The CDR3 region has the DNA TGTGCCAGCAGCACCGGACTAGCGGGGGGGACAGATACGCAGTATTTT. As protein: CASSTGLAGGTDTQYF.

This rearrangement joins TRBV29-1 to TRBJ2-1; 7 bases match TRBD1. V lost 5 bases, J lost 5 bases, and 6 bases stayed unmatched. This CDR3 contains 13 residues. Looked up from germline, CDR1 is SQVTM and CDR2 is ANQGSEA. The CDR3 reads CSVRQGWDNEQFF. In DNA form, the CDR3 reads TGCAGCGTTCGACAGGGCTGGGACAATGAGCAGTTCTTC.

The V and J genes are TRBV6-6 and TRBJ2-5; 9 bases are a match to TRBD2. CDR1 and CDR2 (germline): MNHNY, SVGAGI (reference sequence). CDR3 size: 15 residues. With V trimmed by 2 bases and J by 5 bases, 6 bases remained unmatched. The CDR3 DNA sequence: TGTGCCAGCAGTTACAATCCTAGCGGGATTGAGACCCAGTACTTC. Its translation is CASSYNPSGIETQYF.

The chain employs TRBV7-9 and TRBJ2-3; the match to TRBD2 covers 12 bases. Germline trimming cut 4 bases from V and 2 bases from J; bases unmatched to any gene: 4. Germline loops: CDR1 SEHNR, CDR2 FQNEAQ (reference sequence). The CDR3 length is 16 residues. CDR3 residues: CASSSRTSGITDTQYF. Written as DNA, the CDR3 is TGTGCCAGCAGCTCCAGGACTAGCGGGATCACAGATACGCAGTATTTT.

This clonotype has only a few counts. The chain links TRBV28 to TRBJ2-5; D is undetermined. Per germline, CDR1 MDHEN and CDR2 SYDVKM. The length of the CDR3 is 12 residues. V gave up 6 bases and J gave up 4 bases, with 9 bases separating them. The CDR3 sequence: CASRGYRETQYF. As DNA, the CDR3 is TGTGCCAGCAGGGGATATCGAGAGACCCAGTACTTC.

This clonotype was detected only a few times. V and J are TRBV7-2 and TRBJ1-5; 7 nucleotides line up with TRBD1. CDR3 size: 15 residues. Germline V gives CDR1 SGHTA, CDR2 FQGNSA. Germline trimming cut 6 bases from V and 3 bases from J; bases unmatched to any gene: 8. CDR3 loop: CASSRTGELNQPQHF. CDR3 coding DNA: TGTGCCAGCAGTCGGACAGGAGAACTCAATCAGCCCCAGCATTTT.

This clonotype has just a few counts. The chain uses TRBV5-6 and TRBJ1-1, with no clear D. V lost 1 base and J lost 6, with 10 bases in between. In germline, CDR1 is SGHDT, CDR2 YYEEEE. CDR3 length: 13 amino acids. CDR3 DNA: TGTGCCAGCAGCTTGATCGGCGGCTCTGAAGCTTTCTTT. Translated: CASSLIGGSEAFF.

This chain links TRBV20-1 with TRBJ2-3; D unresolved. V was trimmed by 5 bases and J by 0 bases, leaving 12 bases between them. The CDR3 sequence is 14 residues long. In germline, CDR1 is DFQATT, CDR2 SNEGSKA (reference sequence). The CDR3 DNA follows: TGCAGTGCTGCTGCGCGGATTAGCACAGATACGCAGTATTTT. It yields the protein CSAAARISTDTQYF.

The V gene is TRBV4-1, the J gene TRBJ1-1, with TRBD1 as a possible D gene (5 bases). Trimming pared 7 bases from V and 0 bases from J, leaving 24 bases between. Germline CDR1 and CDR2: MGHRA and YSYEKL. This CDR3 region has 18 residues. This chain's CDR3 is CASIMAPGLKGMNTEAFF. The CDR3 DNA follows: TGCGCCAGCATCATGGCGCCGGGGCTCAAGGGCATGAACACTGAAGCTTTCTTT.

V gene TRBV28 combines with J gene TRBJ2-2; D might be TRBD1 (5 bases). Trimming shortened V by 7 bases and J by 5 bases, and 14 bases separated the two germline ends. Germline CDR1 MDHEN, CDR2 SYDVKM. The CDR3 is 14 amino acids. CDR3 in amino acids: CASIVKGMTGELFF. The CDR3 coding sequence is TGTGCCAGCATTGTTAAGGGGATGACCGGGGAGCTGTTTTTT.

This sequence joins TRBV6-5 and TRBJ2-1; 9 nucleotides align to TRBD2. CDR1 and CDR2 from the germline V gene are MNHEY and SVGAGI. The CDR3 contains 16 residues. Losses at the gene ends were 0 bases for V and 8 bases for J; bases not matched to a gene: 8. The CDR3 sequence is CASSYSLGLASDEQFF. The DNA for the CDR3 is TGTGCCAGCAGTTACTCTCTGGGACTAGCTTCGGATGAGCAGTTCTTC.

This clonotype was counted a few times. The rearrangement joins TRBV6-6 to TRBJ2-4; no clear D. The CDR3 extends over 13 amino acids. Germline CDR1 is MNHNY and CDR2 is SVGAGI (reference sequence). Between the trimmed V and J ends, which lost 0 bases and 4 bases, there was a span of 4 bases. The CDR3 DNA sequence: TGTGCCAGCAGTTACTCAGAGAAAAACATTCAGTACTTC. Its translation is CASSYSEKNIQYF.